These 9 T cell receptor beta chains were all obtained from the same sample, sequenced in a study of type 1 regulatory T cells. Study-wide findings and caveats: Type 1 regulatory T cells had a more restricted TCR repertoire than non-type 1 regulatory T cells.

A single record per CDR3 protein comes from TCRdb applying MiXCR to the reads. The data hold tens of thousands of distinct CDR3 sequences, with roughly 20% observed a single time. Which antigens these TCRs recognize remains unknown. Input material: cultured type 1 regulatory T (Tr1) cells, either the whole culture or a sorted fraction (not recorded which). Source of these receptors: a human donor in good health.

This clonotype was counted between two and nine times. CDR3 region: CASSGRGVQYF. The CDR3 nucleotides read TGTGCCAGCAGCGGGAGGGGCGTCCAGTACTTC. The chain has TRBV12-3 or TRBV12-4 and TRBJ2-7; 8 bases are a match to TRBD2. The V segment lost 6 bases and the J segment 10 bases; nucleotides outside the gene matches: 5. The CDR3 spans 11 residues.

This clonotype has more than one count but fewer than ten. The rearrangement uses TRBV18 and TRBJ2-5; D not certain. V gave up 6 bases and J gave up 1 base, with 6 bases separating them. CDR3 length: 12 amino acids. Germline V gene data show CDR1 as KGHSH and CDR2 as LQKENI. The DNA for the CDR3 is TGTGCCAGCTCGCCTCGCCAAGAGACCCAGTACTTC. Translating gives CASSPRQETQYF.

This clonotype was found once. This chain uses TRBV30 with TRBJ1-1; D uncertain. The CDR3 is made up of 15 amino acids. Trimming cost V 0 bases and J 3 bases, with 14 bases left between them. Germline V gene sequence: CDR1 GTSNPN, CDR2 SVGIG (reference sequence). The DNA of the CDR3 is TGTGCCTGGAGTGTATCCGCAACAGTCTACACTGAAGCTTTCTTT. Residues: CAWSVSATVYTEAFF.

This clonotype was recorded once. The chain has TRBV7-3 and TRBJ2-7, with D unclear. Trimming shortened V by 5 bases and J by 4 bases, and 12 bases separated the two germline ends. Germline CDR1 and CDR2: SGHTA and FQGTGA. CDR3 length equals 13 residues. The DNA of the CDR3 is TGTGCCAGCAGCCTCAACGTCAGATACGAGCAGTACTTC. It is translated as CASSLNVRYEQYF.

The rearrangement joins TRBV20-1 to TRBJ2-7, with 12 bases identical to TRBD2. V shed 4 bases and J 1 base; nucleotides not matched to a gene: 2. Germline V gene lookup returns CDR1 DFQATT and CDR2 SNEGSKA (reference sequence). The CDR3 contains 14 residues. The CDR3 nucleotides read TGCAGTGCTAAACTAGCGGGAGGTTCCTACGAGCAGTACTTC. Its translation is CSAKLAGGSYEQYF.

This clonotype was recorded at least ten times. The chain carries TRBV7-8 and TRBJ2-7, with a weak D call TRBD2 (6 bases). V lost 2 bases, J lost 2 bases, and 10 bases lay in between. The CDR3 is 14 amino acids. The germline V gene has CDR1 SGHVS and CDR2 FQNEAQ. CDR3 amino acids: CASSLTSKAYEQYF. The CDR3 region has the DNA TGTGCCAGCAGCTTAACTAGCAAGGCCTACGAGCAGTACTTC.

The chain links TRBV2 to TRBJ2-5; possibly TRBD1 or TRBD2 for D (7 bases each). The CDR3 runs 13 residues. The germline V and J ends were trimmed by 7 bases and 2 bases, with 11 bases remaining between them. In germline, CDR1 is SNHLY, CDR2 FYNNEI. In DNA, the CDR3 is TGTGCCAGCACCCAGGGGGGGCAAGAGACCCAGTACTTC. Protein sequence: CASTQGGQETQYF.

This clonotype was detected only a few times. This sequence joins TRBV5-5 and TRBJ1-6; 7 nucleotides match TRBD1. This CDR3 is built from 15 residues. J was trimmed by 9 bases and V by 4 bases; bases with no gene match: 10. Germline CDR1 and CDR2: SGHKS and YYEKEE (reference sequence). CDR3 DNA: TGTGCCAGCAGCCCAACCAGACAGGGAACTTCACCCCTCCACTTT. Translated: CASSPTRQGTSPLHF.

Only a few counts were recorded for this clonotype. The rearrangement links TRBV20-1 to TRBJ2-7; 9 bases are shared with TRBD2. Trimming removed 7 bases from V and 3 bases from J; junction bases left unmatched: 13. The CDR3 consists of 15 residues. Germline CDR1 DFQATT, CDR2 SNEGSKA (reference sequence). CDR3 loop: CSGLSGGRAFYEQYF. The CDR3 bases are TGCAGTGGCCTATCTGGCGGGAGGGCCTTCTACGAGCAGTACTTC.